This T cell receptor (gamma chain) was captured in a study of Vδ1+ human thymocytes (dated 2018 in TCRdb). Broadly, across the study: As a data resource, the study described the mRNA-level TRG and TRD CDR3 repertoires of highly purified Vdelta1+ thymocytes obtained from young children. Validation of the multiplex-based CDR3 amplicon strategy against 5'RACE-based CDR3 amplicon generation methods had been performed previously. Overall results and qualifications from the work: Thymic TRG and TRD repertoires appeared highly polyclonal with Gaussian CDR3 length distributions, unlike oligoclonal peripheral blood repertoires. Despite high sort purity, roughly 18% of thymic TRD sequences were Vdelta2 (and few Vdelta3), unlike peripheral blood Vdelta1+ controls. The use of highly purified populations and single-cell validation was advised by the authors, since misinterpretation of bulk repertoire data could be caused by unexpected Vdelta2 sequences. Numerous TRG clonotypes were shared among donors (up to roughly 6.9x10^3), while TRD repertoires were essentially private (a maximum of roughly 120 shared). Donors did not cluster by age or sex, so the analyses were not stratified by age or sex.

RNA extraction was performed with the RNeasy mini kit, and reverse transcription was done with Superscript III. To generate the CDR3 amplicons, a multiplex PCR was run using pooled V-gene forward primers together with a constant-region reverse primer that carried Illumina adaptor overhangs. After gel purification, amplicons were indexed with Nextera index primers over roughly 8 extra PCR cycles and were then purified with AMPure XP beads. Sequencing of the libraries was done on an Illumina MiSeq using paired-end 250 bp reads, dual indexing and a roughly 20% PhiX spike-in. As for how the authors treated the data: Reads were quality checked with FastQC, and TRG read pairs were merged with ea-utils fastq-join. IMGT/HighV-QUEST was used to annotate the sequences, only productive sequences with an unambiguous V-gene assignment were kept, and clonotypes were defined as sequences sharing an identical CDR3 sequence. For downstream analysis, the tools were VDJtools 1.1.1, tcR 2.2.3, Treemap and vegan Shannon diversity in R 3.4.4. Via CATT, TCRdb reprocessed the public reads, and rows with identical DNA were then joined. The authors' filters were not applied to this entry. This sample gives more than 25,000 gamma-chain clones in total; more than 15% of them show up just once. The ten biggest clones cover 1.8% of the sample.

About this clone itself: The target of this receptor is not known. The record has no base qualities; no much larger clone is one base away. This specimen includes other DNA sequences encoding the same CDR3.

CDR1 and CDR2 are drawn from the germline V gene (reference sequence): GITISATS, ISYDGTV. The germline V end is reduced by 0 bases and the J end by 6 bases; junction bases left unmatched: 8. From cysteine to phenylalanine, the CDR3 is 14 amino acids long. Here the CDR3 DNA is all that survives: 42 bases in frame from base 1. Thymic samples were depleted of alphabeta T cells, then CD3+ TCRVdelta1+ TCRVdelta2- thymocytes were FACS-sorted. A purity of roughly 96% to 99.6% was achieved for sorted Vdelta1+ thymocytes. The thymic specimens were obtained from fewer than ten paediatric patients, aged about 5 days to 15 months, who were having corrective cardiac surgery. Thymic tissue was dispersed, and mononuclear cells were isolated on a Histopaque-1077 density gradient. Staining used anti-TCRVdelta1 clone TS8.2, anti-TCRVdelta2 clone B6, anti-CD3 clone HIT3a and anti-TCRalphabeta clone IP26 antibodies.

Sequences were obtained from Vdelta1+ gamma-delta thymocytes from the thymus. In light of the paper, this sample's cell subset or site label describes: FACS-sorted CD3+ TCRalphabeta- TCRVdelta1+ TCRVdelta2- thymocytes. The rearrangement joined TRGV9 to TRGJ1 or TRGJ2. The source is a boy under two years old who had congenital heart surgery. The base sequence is TGTGCCTTGTGGGAGGTGCAAGGGTGTTATAAGAAACTCTTT. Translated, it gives CALWEVQGCYKKLF.